The clone carrying this T cell receptor beta chain came up once. This specimen belongs to a study of cytomegalovirus exposure and HLA in healthy donors. The study ran its PCR with 60 Vbeta and 13 Jbeta primers. TCRdb's table, derived via immunoSEQ multiplex PCR, lists solely in-frame clones and lacks some. The repertoire consists of some 150,000 clones, with around 74% occurring once and the leading ten covering roughly 2.8%. The CDR3 totals 15 residues. With 8 bases removed from V and 1 base from J, the gap between germline ends came to 16 bases. Germline V gene data show CDR1 as LNHDA and CDR2 as SQIVND (reference sequence).

The receptor was isolated from a man in his late teens or twenties in good health and CMV-seronegative. The sequenced sample consisted of PBMCs. The genes are TRBV19 and TRBJ2-3; tentative D call: TRBD1 (5 bases). The CDR3 loop is CASLGAGKGTDTQYF. Here the CDR3 DNA reads TGTGCCAGTCTAGGGGCAGGGAAGGGCACAGATACGCAGTATTTT. The variable domain in full, completed from reference TRBV19 and TRBJ2-3, reads DGGITQSPKYLFRKEGQNVTLSCEQNLNHDAMYWYRQDPGQGLRLIYYSQIVNDFQKGDIAEGYSVSREKKESFPLTVTSAQKNPTAFYLCASLGAGKGTDTQYFGPGTRLTVL.